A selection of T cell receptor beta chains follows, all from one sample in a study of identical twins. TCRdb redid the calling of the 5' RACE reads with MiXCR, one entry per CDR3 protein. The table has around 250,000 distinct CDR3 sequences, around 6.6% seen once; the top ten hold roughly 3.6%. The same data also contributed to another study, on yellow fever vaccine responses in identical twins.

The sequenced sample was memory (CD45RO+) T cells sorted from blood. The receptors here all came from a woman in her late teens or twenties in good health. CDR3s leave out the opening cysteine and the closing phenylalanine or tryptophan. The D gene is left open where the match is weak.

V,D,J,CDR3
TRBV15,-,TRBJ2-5,ATSREATRETQY
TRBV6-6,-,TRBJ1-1,ASSRELNTEAF
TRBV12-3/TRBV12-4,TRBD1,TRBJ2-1,ASRMTGGRTYNEQF
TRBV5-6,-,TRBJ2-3,ASSLGRFDTQY
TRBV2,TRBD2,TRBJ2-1,ASSGRLAGVGNEQF
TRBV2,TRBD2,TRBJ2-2,ASSRGLAGGMNTGELF
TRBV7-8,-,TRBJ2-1,ASRGRGRDNEQF
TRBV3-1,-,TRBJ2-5,ASSQGNTKGETQY
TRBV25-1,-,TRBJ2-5,ASSDPLGETQY
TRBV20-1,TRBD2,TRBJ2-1,SARTSGSFSYNEQF
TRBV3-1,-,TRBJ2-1,ASMGTYSYNEQF
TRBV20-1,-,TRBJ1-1,SARGYNTEAF
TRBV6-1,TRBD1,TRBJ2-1,ASSWDRGSNEQF
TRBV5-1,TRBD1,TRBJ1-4,ASSSGTGGSNEKLF
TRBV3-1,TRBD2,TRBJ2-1,ASSQDLAGTYNEQF
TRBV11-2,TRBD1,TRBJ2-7,ASSLSDRGLGEQY
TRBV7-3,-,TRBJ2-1,ASSLTSSPGEQF
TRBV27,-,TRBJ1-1,ASSLSRLLGTEAF
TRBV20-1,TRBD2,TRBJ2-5,SAPLAGQETQY
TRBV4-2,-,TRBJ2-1,ASSQEEGNEQF
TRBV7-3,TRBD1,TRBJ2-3,ASSLGTGSTDTQY
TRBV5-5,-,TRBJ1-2,ASSLAQGHWGYT
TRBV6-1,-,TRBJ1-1,ASKPIFLDGNTEAF
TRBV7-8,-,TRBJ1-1,ASSLVLGAIGEAF
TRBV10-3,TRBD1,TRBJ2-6,AITGQISSGANVLT
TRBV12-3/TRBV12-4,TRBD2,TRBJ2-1,ASSLGGGLGSNEQF
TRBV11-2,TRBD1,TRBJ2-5,ASTRTGGIQETQY
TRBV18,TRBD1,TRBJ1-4,ASSPPGQGNEKLF
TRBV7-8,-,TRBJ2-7,ASSLEAGLYEQY